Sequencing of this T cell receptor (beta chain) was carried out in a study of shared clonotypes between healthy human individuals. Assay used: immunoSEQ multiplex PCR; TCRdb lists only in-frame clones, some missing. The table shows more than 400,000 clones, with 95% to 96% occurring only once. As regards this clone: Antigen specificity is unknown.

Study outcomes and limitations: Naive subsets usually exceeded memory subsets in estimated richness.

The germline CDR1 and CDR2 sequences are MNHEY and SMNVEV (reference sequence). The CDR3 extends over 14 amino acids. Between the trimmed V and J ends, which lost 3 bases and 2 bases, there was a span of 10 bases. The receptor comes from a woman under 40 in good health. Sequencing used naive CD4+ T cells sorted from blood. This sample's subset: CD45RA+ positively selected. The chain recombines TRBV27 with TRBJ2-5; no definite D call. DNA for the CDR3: TGTGCCAGCAGTTTGAGGTCAACACAAGAGACCCAGTACTTC. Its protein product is CASSLRSTQETQYF.